A single sample is the source of the 18 T cell receptor beta chains below, sequenced in a study of T cell responses to AZD1222 COVID-19 vaccine. The assay was immunoSEQ multiplex PCR, and TCRdb's table has in-frame clones only and misses some. Found here are more than 110,000 clones, around nine tenths of them singletons; the top ten hold more than 5%. The material sequenced was peripheral blood, taken on day 0 of AZD1222 vaccination. The receptor set was obtained from an adult in good health.

Written as DNA, the CDR3 is TGTGCTAGTGGTCGAGGGGGCTATGGCTACACCTTC. This translates into CASGRGGYGYTF. The chain is built from TRBV12-5 and TRBJ1-2; maybe TRBD1 (6 bases). The CDR3 loop spans 12 amino acids. Germline assignment: CDR1 LGHNT and CDR2 FRNRAP. Trimming shortened V by 5 bases and J by 4 bases, and 8 bases separated the two germline ends.

The chain combines TRBV7-8 with TRBJ2-5, with 14 bases that match TRBD2. In germline, CDR1 is SGHVS, CDR2 FQNEAQ. The CDR3 sequence is 18 residues long. With 5 bases clipped from V and 2 bases from J, the junction kept 10 bases outside the gene matches. The CDR3 bases are TGTGCCAGCAGCCCCGTAGGGACTAGCGGGGGACTGCAAGAGACCCAGTACTTC. This gives the protein CASSPVGTSGGLQETQYF.

This clone was seen once. The genes are TRBV5-1 and TRBJ2-2; no definite D call. The V gene's germline CDR1 is SGHRS and CDR2 YFSETQ. The V end was cut by 4 bases, the J end by 0 bases, with 13 bases between. The CDR3 contains 16 residues. In DNA form, the CDR3 reads TGCGCCAGCAGCCCAGCCGGGCAGACGAACACCGGGGAGCTGTTTTTT. The encoded protein is CASSPAGQTNTGELFF.

The CDR3 here is CASFLLAGGTDTQYF. In DNA form, the CDR3 reads TGTGCCAGCTTCCTCCTAGCGGGCGGGACAGATACGCAGTATTTT. V and J are TRBV27 and TRBJ2-3; 8 bases are shared with TRBD2. This CDR3 spans 15 amino acids. The trim removed 8 bases at V and 3 bases at J, leaving 10 bases unmatched. Germline V gene lookup returns CDR1 MNHEY and CDR2 SMNVEV (reference sequence).

This sequence joins TRBV7-9 and TRBJ2-1; D uncertain. Trimming took off 1 base at V and 3 bases at J, with 10 bases between the two ends. Germline V lookup: CDR1 SEHNR, CDR2 FQNEAQ (reference sequence). CDR3 length equals 15 residues. The CDR3, as DNA: TGTGCCAGCAGCTTAGAGGGTCTGAACTACAATGAGCAGTTCTTC. This codes for CASSLEGLNYNEQFF.

The chain combines TRBV9 with TRBJ2-1, with TRBD2 identical over 7 bases. The CDR3 contains 13 residues. CDR1 and CDR2 from the germline V gene are SGDLS and YYNGEE. V lost 8 bases, J lost 13 bases, and 15 bases stayed unmatched. The CDR3 sequence: CASEGSGSLSQFF. The CDR3 DNA sequence: TGTGCCAGTGAGGGTAGCGGGTCCCTCTCTCAGTTCTTC.

The chain carries TRBV5-1 and TRBJ2-6; D is unresolved. This CDR3 has 17 amino acids. Deletions cut 3 bases from V and 1 base from J, with 14 bases between. Germline V lookup: CDR1 SGHRS, CDR2 YFSETQ. The CDR3 sequence is CASSSQAVSSGANVLTF. Written as DNA, the CDR3 is TGCGCCAGCAGCTCTCAAGCTGTTTCTTCTGGGGCCAACGTCCTGACTTTC.

In DNA, the CDR3 is TGTGCCAGCAGCTCCCCCGGGGGGACTGAAGCTTTCTTT. This encodes CASSSPGGTEAFF. The V and J genes are TRBV7-6 and TRBJ1-1, with a tentative D call TRBD1 (5 bases). Germline CDR1 is SGHVS and CDR2 is FNYEAQ. This CDR3 comprises 13 residues. V was pared by 4 bases and J by 5 bases, with 11 bases between.

CDR3: CASSYAGTSGRETQYF. The CDR3, as DNA: TGTGCCAGCAGCTATGCCGGGACTAGCGGGAGAGAGACCCAGTACTTC. The chain recombines TRBV7-2 with TRBJ2-5; 14 bases fit TRBD2. CDR3 length: 16 amino acids. The J segment lost 4 bases and the V segment lost 4 bases, leaving 5 bases of the junction unmatched. Germline V CDR1 and CDR2: SGHTA, FQGNSA.

In this sample, this clone turned up a few times. V and J are TRBV6-5 and TRBJ1-1, with D perhaps TRBD1 (6 bases). The ends were cut back, 3 bases at V and 3 bases at J, with 14 bases in the middle. This CDR3 comprises 15 residues. Germline values: CDR1 MNHEY, CDR2 SVGAGI. The CDR3 region is CASSYRGAFYTEAFF. The CDR3 bases are TGTGCCAGCAGTTATCGGGGGGCATTTTACACTGAAGCTTTCTTT.

The chain has TRBV10-3 and TRBJ2-2; 7 bases fit TRBD2. CDR3 length equals 16 residues. Germline V lookup: CDR1 ENHRY, CDR2 SYGVKD. V shed 3 bases, J shed 3 bases, and the junction held 7 bases outside the gene matches. The CDR3, as DNA: TGTGCCATCAGTGACTCAAAGACTAGCTACACCGGGGAGCTGTTTTTT. It codes for CAISDSKTSYTGELFF.

The chain employs TRBV3-1 (or the pseudogene TRBV3-2) and TRBJ1-2, with D hard to call. This CDR3 region has 13 residues. Germline lookup yields CDR1 LGHDT and CDR2 YNNKEL (reference sequence). The V gene lost 0 bases and the J gene lost 1 base, with 3 bases spanning the gap. The CDR3 DNA sequence: TGTGCCAGCAGCCAAGACAGTAACTATGGCTACACCTTC. Its translation: CASSQDSNYGYTF.

There are a few counts of this clone. The chain couples TRBV5-4 to TRBJ2-7, with 9 positions matching TRBD1. CDR3 length equals 15 residues. Germline CDR1 SGHNT, CDR2 YYREEE (reference sequence). J lost 8 bases, V lost 4 bases, and 13 bases had no gene match. The CDR3 DNA is TGTGCCAGCAGCCGGGACAGGGACAGTGTGTTTCAGCAGTACTTC. Its translation: CASSRDRDSVFQQYF.

The chain has TRBV28 and TRBJ2-7; D is ambiguous. This CDR3 has 14 residues. Germline CDR1 MDHEN, CDR2 SYDVKM. The V gene lost 5 bases and the J gene lost 2 bases, with 13 bases spanning the gap. The CDR3 DNA reads as TGTGCCAGCAGTGGTTACACATATCCCTACGAGCAGTACTTC. Encoded protein: CASSGYTYPYEQYF. Drawing the rest from reference TRBV28 and TRBJ2-7, the complete variable domain is DVKVTQSSRYLVKRTGEKVFLECVQDMDHENMFWYRQDPGLGLRLIYFSYDVKMKEKGDIPEGYSVSREKKERFSLILESASTNQTSMYLCASSGYTYPYEQYFGPGTRLTVT.

The chain combines TRBV9 with TRBJ1-2; D might be TRBD1 (5 bases). Per the germline V gene, CDR1 is SGDLS and CDR2 is YYNGEE. V lost 0 bases, J lost 8 bases, and 17 bases lay in between. The CDR3 contains 15 residues. In DNA, the CDR3 is TGTGCCAGCAGCGTAGGCCGGGGGTTGAGTAACGGCTACACCTTC. It is translated as CASSVGRGLSNGYTF. Using reference TRBV9 and TRBJ1-2 for the parts outside the CDR3, the full variable domain is DSGVTQTPKHLITATGQRVTLRCSPRSGDLSVYWYQQSLDQGLQFLIQYYNGEERAKGNILERFSAQQFPDLHSELNLSSLELGDSALYFCASSVGRGLSNGYTFGSGTRLTVV.

The V call is TRBV5-4, the J call TRBJ2-1; the D is unclear. This CDR3 has 12 residues. With 0 bases removed from V and 9 bases from J, the gap between germline ends came to 7 bases. Germline-derived CDR1 and CDR2 are SGHNT and YYREEE (reference sequence). CDR3 nucleotide sequence: TGTGCCAGCAGCTTGGCCGAGTCTGAGCAGTTCTTC. Amino acids: CASSLAESEQFF.

This chain joins TRBV4-1 and TRBJ2-1; 15 bases fit TRBD2. The CDR3 consists of 18 residues. Trimming at V came to 3 bases and at J to 6 bases, leaving 9 bases not matched to a gene. CDR1 and CDR2 (germline): MGHRA, YSYEKL. The CDR3 spells CASSQGLAGGRPINEQFF. Written as DNA, the CDR3 is TGCGCCAGCAGCCAGGGACTAGCGGGAGGCCGACCCATCAATGAGCAGTTCTTC.

This chain joins TRBV4-1 and TRBJ2-1, with D unclear. From germline, CDR1 is MGHRA and CDR2 YSYEKL. There are 15 residues in the CDR3. Trimming removed 3 bases from V and 6 bases from J, with 15 bases in between. The CDR3 DNA sequence: TGCGCCAGCAGCCAGAACAGTGCCGAGCGCAATGAGCAGTTCTTC. Translation: CASSQNSAERNEQFF.